The rows below give T cell receptor beta chains drawn from one sample of a study of neurological immune-mediated disorders. In TCRdb, the 5' RACE reads were re-called with MiXCR into one record per CDR3 protein. Among 55,000 to 60,000 distinct CDR3 sequences listed, around 3.5% were seen once. The sample comprised PBMCs. These receptors all stem from a woman younger than 45 with multiple sclerosis. The CDR3 runs from the conserved cysteine through the conserved F or W. The D gene is left open where the match is weak.

V: TRBV21-1; J: TRBJ2-5; D: .; CDR3: CASSKGLPGYSGETQYF
V: TRBV5-6; J: TRBJ2-2; D: .; CDR3: CASIQWASTGELFF
V: TRBV6-5; J: TRBJ2-3; D: TRBD2; CDR3: CASRPGGRTDTQYF
V: TRBV7-2; J: TRBJ2-7; D: .; CDR3: CASSSQGTAYEQYF
V: TRBV19; J: TRBJ2-5; D: TRBD2; CDR3: CASSIGLAWETQYF
V: TRBV7-6; J: TRBJ2-2; D: .; CDR3: CASSPRPRTGELFF
V: TRBV5-1; J: TRBJ2-3; D: .; CDR3: CASSLGREDTQYF
V: TRBV15; J: TRBJ2-1; D: .; CDR3: CATTTGRGPYNEQFF
V: TRBV7-6; J: TRBJ2-1; D: TRBD1; CDR3: CASSFAPSRDSEQFF
V: TRBV10-3; J: TRBJ2-1; D: TRBD2; CDR3: CATGEASGHNEQFF
V: TRBV4-1; J: TRBJ1-6; D: TRBD1; CDR3: CASSQRQGVINSPLHF
V: TRBV5-1; J: TRBJ2-7; D: .; CDR3: CASSLDGGPGDVYEQYF
V: TRBV18; J: TRBJ2-7; D: .; CDR3: CASSPPGGYEQYF
V: TRBV15; J: TRBJ2-2; D: .; CDR3: CATERPGNTGELFF
V: TRBV7-2; J: TRBJ1-6; D: .; CDR3: CASSFGGMLHF
V: TRBV10-3; J: TRBJ1-1; D: .; CDR3: CAISQIPGIGNTEAFF
V: TRBV5-1; J: TRBJ2-5; D: .; CDR3: CASSLRPTGGDETQYF
V: TRBV20-1; J: TRBJ1-3; D: TRBD1; CDR3: CSARASRGPTSGNTIYF
V: TRBV12-3/TRBV12-4; J: TRBJ2-7; D: TRBD2; CDR3: CASKLGTSGSMGEQYF
V: TRBV20-1; J: TRBJ1-1; D: TRBD1; CDR3: CSAAPGQSRTEAFF
V: TRBV20-1; J: TRBJ1-1; D: .; CDR3: CSANRDGRRAFF
V: TRBV24-1; J: TRBJ2-3; D: TRBD2; CDR3: CATTPGRGGPDTQYF
V: TRBV5-6; J: TRBJ1-6; D: .; CDR3: CASSFPTWDSPLNF
V: TRBV5-1; J: TRBJ1-5; D: .; CDR3: CASSPDGQLNQPQHF
V: TRBV11-2; J: TRBJ2-5; D: .; CDR3: CASSLDPGGSQETQYF
V: TRBV20-1; J: TRBJ2-1; D: TRBD2; CDR3: CSASSRTSGGSRFF
V: TRBV9; J: TRBJ2-1; D: TRBD2; CDR3: CASSAQLAGVNEQFF
V: TRBV20-1; J: TRBJ2-3; D: .; CDR3: CSALDLLGTDTQYF
V: TRBV20-1; J: TRBJ2-5; D: .; CDR3: CSATSVPSNKETQYF
V: TRBV7-8; J: TRBJ1-2; D: .; CDR3: CASSLAHANYGYTF
V: TRBV4-1; J: TRBJ1-1; D: .; CDR3: CASSQDNIFGNTEAFF
V: TRBV20-1; J: TRBJ2-7; D: .; CDR3: CSANKVDSSYEQYF
V: TRBV5-1; J: TRBJ1-6; D: .; CDR3: CASSLPTGGSPLHF
V: TRBV5-1; J: TRBJ1-3; D: .; CDR3: CASSLSWDKGNTIYF
V: TRBV20-1; J: TRBJ1-6; D: .; CDR3: CSARPDRSGSPLNF
V: TRBV7-2; J: TRBJ2-7; D: .; CDR3: CASTYTAVGAYEQYF
V: TRBV7-2; J: TRBJ2-7; D: .; CDR3: CASSLEGETYEQYF
V: TRBV5-1; J: TRBJ2-3; D: .; CDR3: CASSLAGHPKTDTQYF
V: TRBV7-7; J: TRBJ1-1; D: .; CDR3: CASSLGKNTEAFF
V: TRBV5-1; J: TRBJ2-7; D: .; CDR3: CASSLGGSWSYEQYF
V: TRBV12-3/TRBV12-4; J: TRBJ2-1; D: TRBD2; CDR3: CASSKIAPGLGNEQFF
V: TRBV11-2; J: TRBJ2-2; D: TRBD1; CDR3: CASSSYRGMDTGELFF
V: TRBV10-3; J: TRBJ2-5; D: TRBD2; CDR3: CAIGAGGGQETQYF